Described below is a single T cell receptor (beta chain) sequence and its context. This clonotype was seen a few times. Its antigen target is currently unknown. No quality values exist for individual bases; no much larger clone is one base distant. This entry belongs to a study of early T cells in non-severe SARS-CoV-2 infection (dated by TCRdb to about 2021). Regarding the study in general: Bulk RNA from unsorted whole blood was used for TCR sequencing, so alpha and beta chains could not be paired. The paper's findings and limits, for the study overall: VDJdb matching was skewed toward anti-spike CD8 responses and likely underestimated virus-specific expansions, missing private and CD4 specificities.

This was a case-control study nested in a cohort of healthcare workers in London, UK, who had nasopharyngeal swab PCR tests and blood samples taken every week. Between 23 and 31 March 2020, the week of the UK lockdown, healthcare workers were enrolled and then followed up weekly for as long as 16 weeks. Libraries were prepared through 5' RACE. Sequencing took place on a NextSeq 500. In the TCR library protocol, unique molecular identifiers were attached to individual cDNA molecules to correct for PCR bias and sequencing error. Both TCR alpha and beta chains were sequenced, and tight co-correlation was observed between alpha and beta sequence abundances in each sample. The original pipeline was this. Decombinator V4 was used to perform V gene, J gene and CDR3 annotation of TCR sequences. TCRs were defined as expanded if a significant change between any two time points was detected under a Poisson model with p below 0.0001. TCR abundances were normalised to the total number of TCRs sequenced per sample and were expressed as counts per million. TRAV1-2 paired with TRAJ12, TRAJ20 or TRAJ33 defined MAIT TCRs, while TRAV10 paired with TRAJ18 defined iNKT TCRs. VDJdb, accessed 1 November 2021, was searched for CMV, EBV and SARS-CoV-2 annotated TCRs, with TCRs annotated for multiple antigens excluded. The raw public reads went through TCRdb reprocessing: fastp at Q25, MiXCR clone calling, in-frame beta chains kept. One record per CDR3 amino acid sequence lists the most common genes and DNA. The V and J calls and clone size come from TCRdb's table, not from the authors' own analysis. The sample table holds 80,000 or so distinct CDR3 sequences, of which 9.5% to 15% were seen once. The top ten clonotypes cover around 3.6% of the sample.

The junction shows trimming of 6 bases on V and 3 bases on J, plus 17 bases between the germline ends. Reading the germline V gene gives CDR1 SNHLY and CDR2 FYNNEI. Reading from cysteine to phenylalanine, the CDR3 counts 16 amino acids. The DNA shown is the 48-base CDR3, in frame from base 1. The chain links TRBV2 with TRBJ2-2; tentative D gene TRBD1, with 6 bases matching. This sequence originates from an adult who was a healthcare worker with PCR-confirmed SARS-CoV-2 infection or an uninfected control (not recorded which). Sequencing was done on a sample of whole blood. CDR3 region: CASRPNRAGYTGELFF. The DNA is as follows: TGTGCCAGCAGACCGAACAGGGCCGGGTACACCGGGGAGCTGTTTTTT.